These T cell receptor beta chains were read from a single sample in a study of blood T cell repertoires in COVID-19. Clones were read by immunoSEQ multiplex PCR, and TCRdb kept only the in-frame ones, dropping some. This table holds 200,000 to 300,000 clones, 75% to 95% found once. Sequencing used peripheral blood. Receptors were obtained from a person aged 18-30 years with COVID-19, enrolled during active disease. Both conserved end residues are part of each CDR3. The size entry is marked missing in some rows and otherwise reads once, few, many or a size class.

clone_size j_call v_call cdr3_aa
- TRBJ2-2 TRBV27 CASSPTSGITGELFF
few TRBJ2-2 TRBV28 CASSLGGRAITGELFF
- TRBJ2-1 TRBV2 CASSPRWETEQFF
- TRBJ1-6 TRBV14 CASSQDRGGSPLHF
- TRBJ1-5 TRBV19 CASSIGVSGQGRDQPQHF
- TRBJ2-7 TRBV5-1 CASAPRTETYEQYF
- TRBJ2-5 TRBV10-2 CASSEFRDQETQYF
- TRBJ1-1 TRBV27 CASSLSGTAYTEAFF
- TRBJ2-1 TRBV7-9 CASSFSGTSYNEQFF
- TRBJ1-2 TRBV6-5 CASSSPPGQGFGYTF
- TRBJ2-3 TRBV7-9 CASSHAGTDTQYF
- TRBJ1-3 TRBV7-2 CASSLEAYSGNTIYF
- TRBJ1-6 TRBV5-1 CATQDRGSPLHF
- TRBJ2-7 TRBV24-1 CATSDRGQIYEQYF
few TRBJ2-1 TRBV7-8 CASSNDRASEQFF
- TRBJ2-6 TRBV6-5 CASSARSSGANVLTF
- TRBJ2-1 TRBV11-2 CASSPSRTRNEQFF
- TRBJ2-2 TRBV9 CASRGEAPNTGELFF
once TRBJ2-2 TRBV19 CATRDRGNTGELFF
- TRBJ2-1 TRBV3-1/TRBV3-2 CASSPSSGRGLYNEQFF
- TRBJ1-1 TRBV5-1 CASSPGAENTEAFF
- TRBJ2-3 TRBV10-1 CASSESIDDTQYF
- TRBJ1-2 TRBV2 CASSSMGGNRCTF
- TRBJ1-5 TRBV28 CASSFRVSRGQSNQPQHF
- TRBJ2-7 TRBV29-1 CSVEDRWTGDTKQYF
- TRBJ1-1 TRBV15 CATSREGTYTEAFF
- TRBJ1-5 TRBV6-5 CASRTSGNQPQHF
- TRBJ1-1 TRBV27 CASSGGGTEAFF
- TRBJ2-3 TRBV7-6 CASSFSGLSTDTQYF
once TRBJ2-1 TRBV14 CASSQERGEQFF
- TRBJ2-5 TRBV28 CASSEYQETQYF
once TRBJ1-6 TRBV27 CASSLADGLNSPLHF
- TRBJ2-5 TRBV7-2 CASSLDFFQETQYF
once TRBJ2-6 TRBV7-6 CASSEDRGFGANVLTF
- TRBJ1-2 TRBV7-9 CASSSLRSGYGYTF
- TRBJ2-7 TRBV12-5 CASGLFTGGTYEQYF
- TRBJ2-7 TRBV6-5 CASRKAGGLYEQYF
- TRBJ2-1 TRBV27 CASSRLLAGNYNEQFF
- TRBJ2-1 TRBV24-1 CATSEPATSDEQFF
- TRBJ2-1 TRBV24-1 CATSDLGTSGKVEQFF
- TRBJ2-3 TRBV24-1 CATSEASGRADTQYF
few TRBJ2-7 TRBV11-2 CASSVSYEQYF
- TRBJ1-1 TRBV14 CASSHRPPEAFF
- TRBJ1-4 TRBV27 CASSRGEKLFF
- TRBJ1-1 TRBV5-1 CASSQDRGWDTEAFF
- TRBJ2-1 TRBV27 CASSLWGAGNEQFF
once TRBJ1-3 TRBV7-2 CASSLFGQGISTSGNTIYF
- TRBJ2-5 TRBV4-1 CASSHGDRDQETQYF
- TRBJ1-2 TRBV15 CATSRVGGGDGYTF
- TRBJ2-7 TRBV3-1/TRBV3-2 CASSRPTSGTMLYEQYF
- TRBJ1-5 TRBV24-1 CATSDLEANKPQHF
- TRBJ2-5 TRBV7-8 CASSLSGGNQETQYF
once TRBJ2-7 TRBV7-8 CASSSEAGDYEQYF
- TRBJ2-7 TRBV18 CASSQRDWYEQYF
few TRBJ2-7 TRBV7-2 CASSNPGGYEQYF
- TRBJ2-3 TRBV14 CASSQESLASDTQYF
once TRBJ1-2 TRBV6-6 CASSYDPEDGYTF